The present T cell receptor beta chain was sequenced within a study of CD8 T cells in ankylosing spondylitis. Whole-study results and caveats: One TCR beta motif, made up of 7 or 8 highly homologous variants, appeared characteristic of ankylosing spondylitis blood.

A few counts support this clonotype. What it binds is unknown. TCRdb reprocessed the 5' RACE reads with MiXCR, giving one entry per CDR3 protein. This repertoire shows 350,000 or so distinct CDR3 sequences, 6.5% to 10% found once; its top ten account for more than 12%. The specimen was blood, either unsorted or a sorted T cell fraction (not recorded which). The receptor's source is a male donor with ankylosing spondylitis.

The DNA for the CDR3 is TGCGCCAGCAGCCAGCAGGAAAGGCCCCGAGTGGAGACCCAGTACTTC. Encoded protein: CASSQQERPRVETQYF. The J gene is TRBJ2-5, the V gene TRBV4-3, with D unresolved. The CDR3 spans 16 residues. The germline V and J ends were trimmed by 3 bases and 5 bases, with 19 bases remaining between them. Germline CDR1 reads LGHNA; CDR2 reads YSLEER.